The text below deals with one T cell receptor (beta chain). In the study's own analysis: Cell counts per sample came from amplifying reference gene primers. The protocol was immunoSEQ multiplex PCR, while the TCRdb copy is restricted to in-frame clones and leaves out a portion. Clonal size and the V and J genes are those of that table, whereas D and trimming came from the DNA. This sample carries about 150,000 clones, 85% to 90% of them seen once, and the ten largest clones take around 2.9%. The germline V gene has CDR1 LNHDA and CDR2 SQIVND (reference sequence). The CDR3 is 14 amino acids. Trimming cost V 3 bases and J 1 base, with 7 bases left between them. The data are from a study of blood T cell repertoires in COVID-19. Study-wide background: Specimens from acute and convalescent COVID-19 originated in the United States, Italy and Spain. In each case, the material was cDNA or gDNA derived from T cells, B-cell-depleted T cells, or PBMCs.

The chain carries TRBV19 and TRBJ1-5; maybe TRBD1 (5 bases). The clonotype was recovered from a woman aged 55 to 70 with active COVID-19. The sample taken for sequencing was peripheral blood. The CDR3 sequence is CASSIPGSNQPQHF. In DNA, the CDR3 is TGTGCCAGTAGTATTCCAGGGAGCAATCAGCCCCAGCATTTT.